The 19 T cell receptor beta chains given below trace back to one sample, sequenced in a study of regulatory T cells in long-lasting Graves disease. The time point: newly diagnosed GD, antithyroid drugs for less than 3 months. The TCR library used RNA extracted from PBMCs. With iRepertoire HTBI primers and Arm-PCR of CDR3 regions, TCR beta libraries were built. Each CDR3 protein is one row after TCRdb ran MiXCR on the multiplex PCR reads. The table records 360,000 or so distinct CDR3 sequences, about 16% of them present only once. These same records also appear under a second study, on T cells in Graves' hyperthyroidism and ophthalmopathy.

The specimen comprised peripheral blood mononuclear cells (PBMCs), sampled at new diagnosis, from a patient treated with antithyroid drugs. These receptors were obtained from a young woman with Graves disease.

There are many counts of this clonotype. The rearrangement joins TRBV28 to TRBJ2-7; 7 bases are shared with TRBD1. Germline lookup yields CDR1 MDHEN and CDR2 SYDVKM. This CDR3 has 13 residues. With 8 bases clipped from V and 3 bases from J, the junction kept 7 bases outside the gene matches. DNA of the CDR3: TGTGCCAGCGCTAGGGGGCCCTACTACGAGCAGTACTTC. Translation gives CASARGPYYEQYF.

Many counts were recorded for this clonotype. V and J are TRBV20-1 and TRBJ2-2, with 9 bases lining up with TRBD1. The CDR3 has 15 residues. J was trimmed by 5 bases and V by 7 bases; bases with no gene match: 11. Germline values: CDR1 DFQATT, CDR2 SNEGSKA (reference sequence). CDR3 amino acids: CSVPTRQGGTGELFF. CDR3 coding DNA: TGCAGTGTCCCGACACGACAGGGGGGGACCGGGGAGCTGTTTTTT.

This clonotype was seen ten or more times. The chain uses TRBV13 and TRBJ2-3; D is perhaps TRBD2 (6 bases). The V and J ends lost 0 bases and 2 bases respectively, with 15 bases between them. Germline V CDR1 and CDR2: PRHDT, FYEKMQ (reference sequence). CDR3 size: 17 residues. CDR3 coding DNA: TGTGCCAGCAGCTTAGGCCGGCGGGGACCCGACACAGATACGCAGTATTTT. Translating it yields CASSLGRRGPDTDTQYF. Using reference TRBV13 and TRBJ2-3 for the parts outside the CDR3, the full variable domain is AAGVIQSPRHLIKEKRETATLKCYPIPRHDTVYWYQQGPGQDPQFLISFYEKMQSDKGSIPDRFSAQQFSDYHSELNMSSLELGDSALYFCASSLGRRGPDTDTQYFGPGTRLTVL.

This clonotype occurred many times. This chain links TRBV11-3 with TRBJ2-1, with 7 bases that match TRBD1. CDR3 length equals 13 residues. In germline, CDR1 is SGHNT, CDR2 YENEEA. The ends lost 5 bases at V and 7 bases at J; junction bases unmatched: 5. CDR3 sequence: CASSRGRENEQFF. The CDR3 region has the DNA TGTGCCAGCAGCAGGGGGCGCGAAAATGAGCAGTTCTTC.

This clonotype was counted only a few times. V gene TRBV28 combines with J gene TRBJ1-4, with a weak D call TRBD1 (5 bases). The CDR3 runs 15 residues. The ends were cut back, 2 bases at V and 7 bases at J, with 14 bases in the middle. CDR1 and CDR2 from the germline V gene are MDHEN and SYDVKM. CDR3 DNA: TGTGCCAGCAGTTTAGGACAACAGAATCCTGAAAAACTGTTTTTT. This translates into CASSLGQQNPEKLFF.

This clonotype has ten or more counts. The chain has TRBV18 and TRBJ2-7; perhaps TRBD1 as D (6 bases). The CDR3 runs 15 residues. The germline V gene has CDR1 KGHSH and CDR2 LQKENI. With 0 bases removed from V and 2 bases from J, the gap between germline ends came to 11 bases. CDR3 loop: CASSPPSQGTYEQYF. The CDR3 region has the DNA TGTGCCAGCTCACCACCGTCACAGGGAACCTACGAGCAGTACTTC.

This clonotype was counted many times. This sequence joins TRBV11-2 and TRBJ2-1, with D perhaps matching TRBD2 (5 bases). CDR1 SGHAT and CDR2 FQNNGV come from the germline V gene. This CDR3 comprises 15 residues. V was cut by 4 bases and J by 8 bases, with 18 bases left in between. The CDR3 nucleotides read TGTGCCAGCAGCTCCAAGTCGGAGCGGCTAGATGAGCAGTTCTTC. This codes for CASSSKSERLDEQFF.

This clonotype occurred many times. The J gene is TRBJ2-5, the V gene TRBV29-1; 12 bases align to TRBD2. The CDR3 totals 13 residues. Germline lookup yields CDR1 SQVTM and CDR2 ANQGSEA. J was trimmed by 5 bases and V by 7 bases; bases with no gene match: 5. CDR3 residues: CSAGTSGPETQYF. The CDR3 bases are TGCAGCGCAGGGACTAGCGGGCCGGAGACCCAGTACTTC.

Ten or more counts support this clonotype. The chain joins TRBV28 to TRBJ2-2; D possibly uses TRBD1 or TRBD2 (5 bases each). This CDR3 contains 15 residues. The V and J ends lost 0 bases and 5 bases respectively, with 10 bases between them. The germline V gene has CDR1 MDHEN and CDR2 SYDVKM. DNA for the CDR3: TGTGCCAGCAGTTTATGGATCGAGGGGACCGGGGAGCTGTTTTTT. It is translated as CASSLWIEGTGELFF.

This clonotype was counted many times. J is TRBJ1-2 and V is TRBV28; unclear D gene. Trimming took off 5 bases at V and 2 bases at J, with 21 bases between the two ends. Germline V lookup: CDR1 MDHEN, CDR2 SYDVKM. The CDR3 sequence is 17 residues long. The CDR3 DNA reads as TGTGCCAGCAGTCCCACATTGGTTAATCCCCTCAACTATGGCTACACCTTC. Encoded protein: CASSPTLVNPLNYGYTF.

This clonotype occurred many times. This chain connects TRBV20-1 to TRBJ1-4; D is possibly TRBD1 (6 bases). The CDR3 consists of 15 residues. Germline values: CDR1 DFQATT, CDR2 SNEGSKA (reference sequence). V lost 6 bases and J lost 8, with 22 bases in between. CDR3 DNA: TGCAGTGCCCCCCCCGCCGGGGGGCGAAGGGAAAAACTGTTTTTT. Translation gives CSAPPAGGRREKLFF.

This clonotype was counted between two and nine times. The genes are TRBV5-1 and TRBJ1-2; no firm D call. CDR3 length: 13 amino acids. The germline V gene encodes CDR1 SGHRS and CDR2 YFSETQ. Between the trimmed V and J ends, which lost 6 bases and 4 bases, there was a span of 13 bases. The chain's CDR3 is CASKSSRTYGYTF. The CDR3 bases are TGCGCCAGCAAATCATCAAGGACCTATGGCTACACCTTC.

Many counts were recorded for this clonotype. The CDR3 DNA reads TGTGCCTGGAAGTCCTCTTTTGGGGGCTACACCTTC. This encodes CAWKSSFGGYTF. V and J are TRBV30 and TRBJ1-2; D is ambiguous. The V gene lost 4 bases and the J gene lost 8 bases, with 14 bases spanning the gap. Germline values: CDR1 GTSNPN, CDR2 SVGIG (reference sequence). The CDR3 runs to 12 residues.

This clonotype was recorded many times. At one of its ends the junction is not consistent with the germline gene, which may arise from a read error. The chain employs TRBV5-1 and TRBJ2-7, with D perhaps being TRBD1 or TRBD2 (5 bases each). CDR3 length: 16 amino acids. Germline values: CDR1 SGHRS, CDR2 YFSETQ. The CDR3 nucleotides read TGTGCCAGCAGCTTGGCGATCCTGGGGACCACCGGGGAGCAGTACTTC. It encodes CASSLAILGTTGEQYF.

This clonotype has ten or more counts. This rearrangement joins TRBV12-3 or TRBV12-4 to TRBJ1-5; no reliable D call. V lost 1 base and J lost 4, with 14 bases in between. The CDR3 has 16 residues. The CDR3 bases are TGTGCCAGCAGTTTAGACCCCGGGCAGCGAAATCAGCCCCAGCATTTT. Translation gives CASSLDPGQRNQPQHF.

A few counts support this clonotype. The chain links TRBV9 to TRBJ2-7, with 10 bases fitting TRBD2. The CDR3 consists of 14 residues. Looked up from germline, CDR1 is SGDLS and CDR2 is YYNGEE. The V gene end was trimmed by 2 bases and the J gene end by 12 bases; junction bases not matched to a gene: 11. DNA of the CDR3: TGTGCCAGCAGCGTCTCCGGGACTAGCGCCTCTCCGTACTTC. Residues: CASSVSGTSASPYF.

In this sample, this clonotype turned up a few times. The chain uses TRBV12-3 or TRBV12-4 and TRBJ1-6; D is unclear. The CDR3 totals 15 residues. The V gene lost 2 bases and the J gene lost 5 bases, with 10 bases spanning the gap. This CDR3 reads CASSLKTEDNSPLHF. The DNA for the CDR3 is TGTGCCAGCAGTTTAAAGACGGAGGATAATTCACCCCTCCACTTT.

The chain has TRBV2 and TRBJ1-5, with a tentative D call TRBD1 (6 bases). V was cut by 7 bases and J by 6 bases, with 13 bases left in between. Germline V gene lookup returns CDR1 SNHLY and CDR2 FYNNEI. The CDR3 runs to 13 residues. CDR3 sequence: CASKPQGCQPQHF. The CDR3 coding sequence is TGTGCCAGCAAACCACAGGGTTGTCAGCCCCAGCATTTT.

The chain is built from TRBV5-4 and TRBJ2-1; the match to TRBD2 covers 8 bases. Germline assignment: CDR1 SGHNT and CDR2 YYREEE (reference sequence). CDR3 length: 14 amino acids. The V segment lost 2 bases and the J segment 7 bases; nucleotides outside the gene matches: 5. As DNA, the CDR3 is TGTGCCAGCAGCTTCCCGGGACTAGATAATGAGCAGTTCTTC. Protein sequence: CASSFPGLDNEQFF.